Presented here are 2 T cell receptor beta chains from one specimen sequenced in a study of shared clonotypes between healthy human individuals. Only in-frame clones appear in the TCRdb table, and some are missing; sequencing was by immunoSEQ multiplex PCR. The sample contains 2 million to 2.5 million clones, over 85% of which appear only once. The material sequenced was naive CD4+ T cells from PBMCs. The sample's subset: CD45RA+ positively selected. These receptors were obtained from a man between 18 and 35 years old in good health. Some clones in this sample may be carry-over from other donors' samples.

The rearrangement uses TRBV28 and TRBJ2-4; 10 nucleotides align to TRBD1. Germline loops: CDR1 MDHEN, CDR2 SYDVKM. V lost 6 bases to trimming and J lost 2 bases; unmatched junction nucleotides: 13. The CDR3 runs to 18 residues. The CDR3 loop is CASSPRDRGGLTKNIQYF. For the CDR3, the DNA is TGTGCCAGCAGCCCCCGGGACAGGGGAGGATTAACCAAAAACATTCAGTACTTC.

The chain is built from TRBV28 and TRBJ2-1, with 9 bases matching TRBD2. This CDR3 has 15 residues. V lost 3 bases to trimming and J lost 8 bases; unmatched junction nucleotides: 8. Germline V gives CDR1 MDHEN, CDR2 SYDVKM. The CDR3 region has the DNA TGTGCCAGCAGTTTCCAGGCGGGAGGGCTAGATGAGCAGTTCTTC. Translation gives CASSFQAGGLDEQFF.